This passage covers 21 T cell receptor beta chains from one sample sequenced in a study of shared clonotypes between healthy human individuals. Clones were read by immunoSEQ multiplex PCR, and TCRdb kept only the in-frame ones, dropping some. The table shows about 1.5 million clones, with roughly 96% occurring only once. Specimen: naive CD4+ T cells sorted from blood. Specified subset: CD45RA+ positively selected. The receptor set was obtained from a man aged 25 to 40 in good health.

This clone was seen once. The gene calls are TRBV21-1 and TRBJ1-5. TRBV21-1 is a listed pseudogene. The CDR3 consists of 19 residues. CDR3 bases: TGTGCCAGCCCAGGACAAGGGACTCCCCTCGGGGGCGGCAATCAGCCCCAGCATTTT. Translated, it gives CASPGQGTPLGGGNQPQHF.

This CDR3 reads CASSPPGLKNTEAFF. The CDR3 DNA sequence: TGTGCCAGCTCACCTCCGGGACTCAAGAACACTGAAGCTTTCTTT. This chain connects TRBV18 to TRBJ1-1; the D gene is possibly TRBD1 (5 bases). The CDR3 runs 15 residues. CDR1 is KGHSH, CDR2 LQKENI, per germline. Trimming took off 3 bases at V and 1 base at J, with 12 bases between the two ends.

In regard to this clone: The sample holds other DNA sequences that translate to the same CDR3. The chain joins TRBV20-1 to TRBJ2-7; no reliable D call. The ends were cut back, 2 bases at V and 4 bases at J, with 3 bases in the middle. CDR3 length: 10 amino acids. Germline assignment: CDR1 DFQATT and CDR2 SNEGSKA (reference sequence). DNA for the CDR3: TGCAGTGCTAGATCGTACGAGCAGTACTTC. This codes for CSARSYEQYF.

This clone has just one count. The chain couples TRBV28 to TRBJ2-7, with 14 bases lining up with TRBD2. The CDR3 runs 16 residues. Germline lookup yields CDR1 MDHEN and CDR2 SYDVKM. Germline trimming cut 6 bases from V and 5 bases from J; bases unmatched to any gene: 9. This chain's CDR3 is CASSSRLAGGPDEQYF. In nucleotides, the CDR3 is TGTGCCAGCAGCTCCAGACTAGCGGGAGGGCCCGACGAGCAGTACTTC.

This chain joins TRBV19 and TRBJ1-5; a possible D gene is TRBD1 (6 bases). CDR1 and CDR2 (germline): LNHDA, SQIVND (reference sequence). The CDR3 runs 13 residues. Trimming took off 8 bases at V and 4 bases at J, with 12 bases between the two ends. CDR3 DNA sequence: TGTGCCAGTCGAAGTACAGGGAATCAGCCCCAGCATTTT. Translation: CASRSTGNQPQHF.

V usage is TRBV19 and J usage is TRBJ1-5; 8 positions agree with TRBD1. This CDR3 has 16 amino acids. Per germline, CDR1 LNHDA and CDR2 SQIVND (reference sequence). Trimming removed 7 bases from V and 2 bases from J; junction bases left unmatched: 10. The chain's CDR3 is CASKGQGANGNQPQHF. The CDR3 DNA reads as TGTGCCAGTAAGGGGCAGGGGGCAAATGGCAATCAGCCCCAGCATTTT.

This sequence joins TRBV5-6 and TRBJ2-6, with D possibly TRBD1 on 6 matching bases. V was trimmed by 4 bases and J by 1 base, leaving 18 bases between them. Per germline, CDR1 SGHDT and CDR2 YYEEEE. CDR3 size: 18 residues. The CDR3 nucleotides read TGTGCCAGCAGCCGCGGACAGTATGGACTTTCTGGGGCCAACGTCCTGACTTTC. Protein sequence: CASSRGQYGLSGANVLTF.

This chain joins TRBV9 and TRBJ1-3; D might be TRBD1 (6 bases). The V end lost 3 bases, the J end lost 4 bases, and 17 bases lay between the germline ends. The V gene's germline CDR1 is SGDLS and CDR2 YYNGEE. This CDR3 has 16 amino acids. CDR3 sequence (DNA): TGTGCCAGCAGCGCCACAGGACAGTCTCCCGGAAACACCATATATTTT. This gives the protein CASSATGQSPGNTIYF.

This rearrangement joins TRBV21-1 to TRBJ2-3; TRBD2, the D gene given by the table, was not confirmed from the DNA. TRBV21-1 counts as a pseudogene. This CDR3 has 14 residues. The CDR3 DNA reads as TGTGCCAGCAGCAAAGTCCCTCCTGTGGATACGCAGTATTTT. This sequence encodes CASSKVPPVDTQYF.

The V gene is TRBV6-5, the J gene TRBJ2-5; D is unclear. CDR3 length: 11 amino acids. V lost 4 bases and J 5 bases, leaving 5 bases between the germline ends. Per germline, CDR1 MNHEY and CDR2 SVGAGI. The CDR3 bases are TGTGCCAGCAGTTTTTTTGAGACCCAGTACTTC. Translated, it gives CASSFFETQYF.

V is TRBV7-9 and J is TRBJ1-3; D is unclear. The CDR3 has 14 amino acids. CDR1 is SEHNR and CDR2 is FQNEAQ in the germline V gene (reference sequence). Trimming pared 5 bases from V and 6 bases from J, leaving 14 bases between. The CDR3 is CASSEAEFANTIYF. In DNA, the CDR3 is TGTGCCAGCAGCGAAGCTGAGTTTGCAAACACCATATATTTT.

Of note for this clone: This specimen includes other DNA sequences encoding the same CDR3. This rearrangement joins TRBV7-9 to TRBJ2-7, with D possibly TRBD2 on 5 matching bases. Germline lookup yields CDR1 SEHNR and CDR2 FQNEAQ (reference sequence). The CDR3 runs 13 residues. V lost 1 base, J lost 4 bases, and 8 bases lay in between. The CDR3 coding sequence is TGTGCCAGCAGCTTAGGTCCGGGGTACGAGCAGTACTTC. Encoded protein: CASSLGPGYEQYF.

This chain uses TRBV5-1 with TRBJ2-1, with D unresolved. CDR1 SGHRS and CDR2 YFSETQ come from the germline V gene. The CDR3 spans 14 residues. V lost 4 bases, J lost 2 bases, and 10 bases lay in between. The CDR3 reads CASSEVRTYNEQFF. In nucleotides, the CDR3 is TGCGCCAGCAGCGAGGTCCGGACCTACAATGAGCAGTTCTTC.

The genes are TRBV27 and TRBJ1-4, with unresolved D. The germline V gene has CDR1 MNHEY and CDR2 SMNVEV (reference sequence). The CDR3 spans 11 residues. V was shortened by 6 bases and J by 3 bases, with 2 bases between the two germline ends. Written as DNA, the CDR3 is TGTGCCAGCAGCTCTAATGAAAAACTGTTTTTT. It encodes CASSSNEKLFF.

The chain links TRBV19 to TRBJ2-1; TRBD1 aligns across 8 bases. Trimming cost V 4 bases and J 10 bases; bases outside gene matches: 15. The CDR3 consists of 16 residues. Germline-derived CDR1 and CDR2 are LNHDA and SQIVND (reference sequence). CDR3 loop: CASSTGTGGARKEQFF. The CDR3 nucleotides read TGTGCCAGTAGTACTGGGACAGGAGGGGCCCGTAAGGAGCAGTTCTTC.

The CDR3 DNA reads TGTGCCAGCAGCGCCACCGGGACAGGGCAAGTCAGTGGCTACACCTTC. Its protein is CASSATGTGQVSGYTF. This rearrangement joins TRBV9 to TRBJ1-2; 9 nucleotides match TRBD1. This CDR3 is built from 16 residues. Per the germline V gene, CDR1 is SGDLS and CDR2 is YYNGEE. The V segment lost 3 bases and the J segment 7 bases; nucleotides outside the gene matches: 13.

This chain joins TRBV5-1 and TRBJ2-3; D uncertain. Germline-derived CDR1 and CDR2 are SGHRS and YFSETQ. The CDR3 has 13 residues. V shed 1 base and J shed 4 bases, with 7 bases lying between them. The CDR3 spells CASSLSQPDTQYF. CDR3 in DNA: TGCGCCAGCAGCTTGAGCCAGCCAGATACGCAGTATTTT.

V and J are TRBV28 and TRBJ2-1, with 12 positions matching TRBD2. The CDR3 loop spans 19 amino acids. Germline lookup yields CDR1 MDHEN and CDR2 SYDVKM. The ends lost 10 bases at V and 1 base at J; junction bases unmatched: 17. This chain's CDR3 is CAIKGRLAGVGRSYNEQFF. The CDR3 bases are TGTGCCATCAAAGGAAGACTAGCGGGAGTTGGGAGGTCCTACAATGAGCAGTTCTTC.

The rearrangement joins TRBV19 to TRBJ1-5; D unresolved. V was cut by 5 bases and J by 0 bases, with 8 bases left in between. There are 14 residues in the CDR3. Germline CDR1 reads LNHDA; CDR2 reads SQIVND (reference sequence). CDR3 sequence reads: CASSATHSNQPQHF. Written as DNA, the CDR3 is TGTGCCAGTAGTGCGACACATAGCAATCAGCCCCAGCATTTT.

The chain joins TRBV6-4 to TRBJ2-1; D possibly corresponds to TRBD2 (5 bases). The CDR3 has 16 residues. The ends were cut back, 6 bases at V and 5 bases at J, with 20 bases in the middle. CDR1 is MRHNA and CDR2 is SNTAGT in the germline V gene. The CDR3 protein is CASSLPRGIWDNEQFF. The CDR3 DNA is TGTGCCAGCAGCCTCCCCCGGGGTATATGGGACAATGAGCAGTTCTTC.

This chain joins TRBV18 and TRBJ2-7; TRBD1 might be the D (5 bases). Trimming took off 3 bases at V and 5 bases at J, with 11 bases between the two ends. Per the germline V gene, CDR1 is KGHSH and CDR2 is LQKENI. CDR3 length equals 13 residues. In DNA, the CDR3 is TGTGCCAGCTCACCCCGACAGACGAACGAGCAGTACTTC. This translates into CASSPRQTNEQYF. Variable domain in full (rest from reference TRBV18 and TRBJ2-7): NAGVMQNPRHLVRRRGQEARLRCSPMKGHSHVYWYRQLPEEGLKFMVYLQKENIIDESGMPKERFSAEFPKEGPSILRIQQVVRGDSAAYFCASSPRQTNEQYFGPGTRLTVT.